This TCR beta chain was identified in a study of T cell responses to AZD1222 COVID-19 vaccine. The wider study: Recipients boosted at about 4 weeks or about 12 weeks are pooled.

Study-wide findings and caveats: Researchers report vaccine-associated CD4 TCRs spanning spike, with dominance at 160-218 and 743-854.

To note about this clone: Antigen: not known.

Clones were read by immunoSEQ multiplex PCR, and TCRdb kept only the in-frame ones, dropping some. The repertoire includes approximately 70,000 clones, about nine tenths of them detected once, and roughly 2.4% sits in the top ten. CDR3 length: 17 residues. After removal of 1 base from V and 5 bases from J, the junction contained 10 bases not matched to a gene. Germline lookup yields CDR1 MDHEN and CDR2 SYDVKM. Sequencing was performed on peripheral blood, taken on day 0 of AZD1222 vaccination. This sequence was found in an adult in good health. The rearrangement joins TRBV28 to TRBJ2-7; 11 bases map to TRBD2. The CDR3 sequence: CASSLYWTSGQEDEQYF. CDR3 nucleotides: TGTGCCAGCAGTTTATATTGGACTAGCGGGCAGGAAGACGAGCAGTACTTC.